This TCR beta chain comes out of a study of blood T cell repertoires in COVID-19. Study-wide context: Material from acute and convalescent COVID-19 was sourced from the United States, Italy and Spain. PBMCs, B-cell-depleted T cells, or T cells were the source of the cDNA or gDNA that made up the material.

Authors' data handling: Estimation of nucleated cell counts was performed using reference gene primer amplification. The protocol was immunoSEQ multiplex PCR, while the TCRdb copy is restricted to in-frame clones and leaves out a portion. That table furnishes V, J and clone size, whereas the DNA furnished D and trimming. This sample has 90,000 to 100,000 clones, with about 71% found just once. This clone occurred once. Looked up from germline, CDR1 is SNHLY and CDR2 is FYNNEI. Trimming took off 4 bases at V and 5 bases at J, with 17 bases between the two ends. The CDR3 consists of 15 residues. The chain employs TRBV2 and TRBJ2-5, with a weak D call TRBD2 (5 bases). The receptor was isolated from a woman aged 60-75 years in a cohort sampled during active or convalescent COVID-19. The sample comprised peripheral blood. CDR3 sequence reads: CASSATDARRETQYF. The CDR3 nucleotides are TGTGCCAGCAGTGCAACAGACGCCCGGAGGGAGACCCAGTACTTC. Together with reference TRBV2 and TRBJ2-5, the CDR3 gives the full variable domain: EPEVTQTPSHQVTQMGQEVILRCVPISNHLYFYWYRQILGQKVEFLVSFYNNEISEKSEIFDDQFSVERPDGSNFTLKIRSTKLEDSAMYFCASSATDARRETQYFGPGTRLLVL.